This entry is about one T cell receptor (beta chain). This entry comes from a study of T cells in tuberculosis. The data were produced by immunoSEQ multiplex PCR, yet TCRdb's version contains in-frame clones alone and is incomplete. The sample shows 25,000 to 35,000 clones, 80% to 95% of them seen only once. Trimming at V came to 3 bases and at J to 8 bases, leaving 18 bases not matched to a gene. Per the germline V gene, CDR1 is MDHEN and CDR2 is SYDVKM. This CDR3 spans 17 amino acids. The chain employs TRBV28 and TRBJ1-2; 7 nucleotides line up with TRBD1. Material for sequencing was PBMCs. This TCR was sampled from a donor aged 10 to 29 with latent tuberculosis or without tuberculosis infection. Some clones in this sample may be carry-over from other donors' samples. CDR3: CASSLASRQGLSSGYTF. CDR3 nucleotides: TGTGCCAGCAGTTTGGCGAGCCGACAGGGTCTATCTTCCGGCTACACCTTC.